Presented here are 11 T cell receptor beta chains from one specimen sequenced in a study of metastatic and nonmetastatic thyroid tumors. Prior to thyroid surgery, none of the patients had received any treatment. TCRdb ran MiXCR on the PCR reads. The sample consists of about 40,000 clones, 16% of them appearing once. The sequenced sample was blood. Every receptor here comes from a female donor with papillary thyroid cancer or a benign thyroid nodule (not recorded which). Some clones in this sample may be carry-over from other donors' samples.

A note on this clone: Relative to the germline gene, one junction end is altered; a read error may explain this. This sequence joins TRBV4-2 and TRBJ2-5, with 7 bases matching TRBD1. The CDR3 spans 15 residues. The germline V gene encodes CDR1 LGHNA and CDR2 YNFKEQ. CDR3 nucleotide sequence: TGTGCCAGCATCCAAGAACAGGGGCTGCAAGAAACCCAGTACTTC. It specifies CASIQEQGLQETQYF.

This rearrangement joins TRBV5-4 to TRBJ2-7, with D maybe TRBD1 (5 bases). CDR1 and CDR2 (germline): SGHNT, YYREEE (reference sequence). CDR3 length: 13 residues. The V and J ends lost 0 bases and 5 bases respectively, with 9 bases between them. CDR3 bases: TGTGCCAGCAGCTTGGACAGGAGACACGAGCAGTACTTC. It codes for CASSLDRRHEQYF.

The rearrangement joins TRBV19 to TRBJ2-7, with 8 bases aligning to TRBD2. Germline trimming cut 3 bases from V and 2 bases from J; bases unmatched to any gene: 6. The CDR3 is made up of 15 amino acids. The germline V gene encodes CDR1 LNHDA and CDR2 SQIVND (reference sequence). CDR3 region: CASSMGAGGTYEQYF. In DNA, the CDR3 is TGTGCCAGTAGTATGGGGGCGGGAGGCACCTACGAGCAGTACTTC.

This clone was seen a few times. With a much larger clone just one base away, this may be a read error. This sample also contains other DNA sequences that code for the same CDR3. The CDR3 coding sequence is TGCGGTGCTAGAGATGAGTTCGTCACTGATAATGAAAAACTGTTTTTT. Its protein product is CGARDEFVTDNEKLFF. This chain connects TRBV20-1 to TRBJ1-4; D gene uncertain. The CDR3 runs to 16 residues. Germline CDR1 is DFQATT and CDR2 is SNEGSKA (reference sequence).

There are many counts of this clone. This chain joins TRBV6-1 and TRBJ2-5, with D tentatively TRBD1 (6 bases). Per the germline V gene, CDR1 is MNHNS and CDR2 is SASEGT. Trimming took 4 bases from V and 5 from J, leaving 11 bases between them. The CDR3 covers 13 residues. CDR3 in DNA: TGTGCCAGCAGTGGGGGGCTGGGGGAGACCCAGTACTTC. Translation: CASSGGLGETQYF.

This clone was picked up many times. The rearrangement links TRBV6-5 to TRBJ1-3, with a tentative D call TRBD1 (6 bases). The CDR3 runs to 16 residues. V gave up 2 bases and J gave up 3 bases, with 14 bases separating them. Per germline, CDR1 MNHEY and CDR2 SVGAGI. The CDR3 coding sequence is TGTGCCAGCAGTTACGATCTAGGCAGGGGTGGAAACACCATATATTTT. It translates to CASSYDLGRGGNTIYF.

Notes on this clone: Mismatch with germline at one junction end may stem from a read error. V and J are TRBV3-1 and TRBJ2-7; D unclear. There are 15 residues in the CDR3. The germline CDR1 and CDR2 sequences are LGHDT and YNNKEL (reference sequence). As DNA, the CDR3 is TGTGCCAGCAGCCAAGTCTCAGTGGGTCCTTACGATCAGTACTTC. Translated: CASSQVSVGPYDQYF.

The rearrangement uses TRBV7-9 and TRBJ2-1; tentative D call: TRBD1 (6 bases). Germline V gene data show CDR1 as SEHNR and CDR2 as FQNEAQ (reference sequence). The V gene lost 5 bases and the J gene lost 9 bases, with 14 bases spanning the gap. The CDR3 is 13 residues long. Written as DNA, the CDR3 is TGTGCCAGCAGCGTGGGCCAGGGGAGTGAGCAGTTCTTC. Amino acids: CASSVGQGSEQFF.

Ten or more counts support this clone. The rearrangement joins TRBV6-4 to TRBJ1-5; unclear D gene. The germline V and J ends were trimmed by 6 bases and 3 bases, with 12 bases remaining between them. The CDR3 is 14 amino acids. The germline gives CDR1 MRHNA, CDR2 SNTAGT. CDR3 region: CASSMDSTNQPQHF. CDR3 sequence (DNA): TGTGCCAGCAGCATGGACTCAACCAATCAGCCCCAGCATTTT.

In this sample, this clone turned up many times. The chain carries TRBV30 and TRBJ1-4, with 7 bases lining up with TRBD1. The germline gives CDR1 GTSNPN, CDR2 SVGIG (reference sequence). With 4 bases clipped from V and 7 bases from J, the junction kept 12 bases outside the gene matches. This CDR3 has 15 amino acids. In DNA, the CDR3 is TGTGCCTGGACCCACGGGTTGGGGGACAGTGAAAAACTGTTTTTT. Translation gives CAWTHGLGDSEKLFF.

This clone rates as medium-sized (0.01 to 0.1%). This may stem from a read error, because a much larger clone lies one nucleotide away. The V and J genes are TRBV12-3 or TRBV12-4 and TRBJ2-7, with 8 bases identical to TRBD2. Losses at the gene ends were 2 bases for V and 4 bases for J; bases not matched to a gene: 7. The CDR3 has 15 amino acids. CDR3 residues: CASSLNGGGEYEQYF. DNA of the CDR3: TGTGCCAGCAGTTTAAACGGGGGGGGGGAGTACGAGCAGTACTTC.